This passage covers 24 T cell receptor beta chains from one sample sequenced in a study of T cell responses to AZD1222 COVID-19 vaccine. Assay used: immunoSEQ multiplex PCR; TCRdb lists only in-frame clones, some missing. The table shows roughly 140,000 clones, with roughly four fifths occurring only once. Sequencing used peripheral blood, obtained on day 0 of MenACWY control vaccination. Receptor source: an adult in good health.

This clone was seen more than once but under ten times. The rearrangement uses TRBV13 and TRBJ2-2; no definite D call. The germline CDR1 and CDR2 sequences are PRHDT and FYEKMQ (reference sequence). Trimming removed 5 bases from V and 6 bases from J, with 7 bases in between. This CDR3 has 12 residues. Here the CDR3 DNA reads TGTGCCAGCAGCCCCGGGCCCGGGGAGCTGTTTTTT. Translation: CASSPGPGELFF. Using reference TRBV13 and TRBJ2-2 for the parts outside the CDR3, the full variable domain is AAGVIQSPRHLIKEKRETATLKCYPIPRHDTVYWYQQGPGQDPQFLISFYEKMQSDKGSIPDRFSAQQFSDYHSELNMSSLELGDSALYFCASSPGPGELFFGEGSRLTVL.

CDR3 DNA sequence: TGTGCCAGCAGCTTGGGGACAGTGAACACTGAAGCTTTCTTT. It encodes CASSLGTVNTEAFF. V gene TRBV5-5 combines with J gene TRBJ1-1; weak D call: TRBD1 (6 bases). Germline values: CDR1 SGHKS, CDR2 YYEKEE (reference sequence). The CDR3 totals 14 residues. V lost 0 bases and J 0 bases, leaving 6 bases between the germline ends.

The chain recombines TRBV29-1 with TRBJ1-2, with a weak D call TRBD1 (5 bases). CDR1 SQVTM and CDR2 ANQGSEA come from the germline V gene. The CDR3 has 10 amino acids. The CDR3 reads CKVGEDGYTF. The CDR3 bases are TGCAAAGTGGGGGAGGATGGCTACACCTTC.

The rearrangement joins TRBV30 to TRBJ1-3, with D perhaps matching TRBD1 (5 bases). V lost 4 bases to trimming and J lost 9 bases, with 22 bases between them. Germline V gives CDR1 GTSNPN, CDR2 SVGIG (reference sequence). CDR3 length equals 15 residues. The CDR3 protein is CAWIRAGIEGSTIYF. For the CDR3, the DNA is TGTGCCTGGATCCGCGCGGGGATCGAGGGGTCCACCATATATTTT.

This sequence joins TRBV5-6 and TRBJ1-2; D uncertain. CDR1 and CDR2 from the germline V gene are SGHDT and YYEEEE. The CDR3 loop spans 15 amino acids. V lost 1 base and J lost 1, with 11 bases in between. CDR3 bases: TGTGCCAGCAGCTTGCAGGCTTCCCTTAACTATGGCTACACCTTC. This gives the protein CASSLQASLNYGYTF. Based on the CDR3 plus reference TRBV5-6 and TRBJ1-2, the full variable domain is DAGVTQSPTHLIKTRGQQVTLRCSPKSGHDTVSWYQQALGQGPQFIFQYYEEEERQRGNFPDRFSGHQFPNYSSELNVNALLLGDSALYLCASSLQASLNYGYTFGSGTRLTVV.

V and J are TRBV28 and TRBJ1-2; tentatively, D is TRBD1 (5 bases). V lost 3 bases and J lost 6, with 14 bases in between. The germline gives CDR1 MDHEN, CDR2 SYDVKM. This CDR3 spans 14 amino acids. In nucleotides, the CDR3 is TGTGCCAGCAGTTTTGGAGGGGTGGGGGATGGCTACACCTTC. Residues: CASSFGGVGDGYTF.

The CDR3 coding sequence is TGCGCCAGCAGCAAAAGGACTAGCGGGGGGGCTAGCACAGATACGCAGTATTTT. Translation gives CASSKRTSGGASTDTQYF. The chain has TRBV5-1 and TRBJ2-3; 15 bases are shared with TRBD2. The germline CDR1 and CDR2 sequences are SGHRS and YFSETQ. The CDR3 has 18 amino acids. V lost 4 bases to trimming and J lost 0 bases; unmatched junction nucleotides: 6.

The rearrangement joins TRBV5-1 to TRBJ2-5; 9 nucleotides agree with TRBD1. CDR1 and CDR2 from the germline V gene are SGHRS and YFSETQ. V lost 4 bases and J lost 2; bases outside the gene matches: 6. This CDR3 is 15 amino acids long. In DNA, the CDR3 is TGCGCCAGCAGCACGGACAGGGGCCATCAAGAGACCCAGTACTTC. Protein product: CASSTDRGHQETQYF.

The CDR3 reads CASGATGNDEQYF. For the CDR3, the DNA is TGTGCCAGCGGCGCTACAGGGAACGACGAGCAGTACTTC. The chain combines TRBV11-3 with TRBJ2-7; a weak D match, TRBD1 (6 bases). The V and J ends lost 8 bases and 5 bases respectively, with 16 bases between them. Per the germline V gene, CDR1 is SGHNT and CDR2 is YENEEA. CDR3 size: 13 residues.

The chain carries TRBV5-1 and TRBJ2-7; 10 bases line up with TRBD1. The V segment lost 3 bases and the J segment 4 bases; nucleotides outside the gene matches: 10. This CDR3 is built from 16 residues. In germline, CDR1 is SGHRS, CDR2 YFSETQ. DNA of the CDR3: TGCGCCAGCAGCTCAGCGGGACAGGGGTTAGGATACGAGCAGTACTTC. Amino acid sequence: CASSSAGQGLGYEQYF.

The V call is TRBV4-1, the J call TRBJ2-2; 14 positions match TRBD2. CDR1 and CDR2 (germline): MGHRA, YSYEKL. After removal of 2 bases from V and 1 base from J, the junction contained 9 bases not matched to a gene. This CDR3 spans 20 amino acids. CDR3 sequence: CASSQPPGLAGGKNTGELFF. DNA of the CDR3: TGCGCCAGCAGCCAACCTCCCGGACTAGCGGGGGGCAAGAACACCGGGGAGCTGTTTTTT.

This clone was seen more than once but under ten times. The J gene is TRBJ1-2, the V gene TRBV6-5; no clear D gene. V was clipped by 7 bases and J by 4 bases, with 13 bases between them. This CDR3 has 13 amino acids. Germline V gives CDR1 MNHEY, CDR2 SVGAGI. The DNA of the CDR3 is TGTGCCAGCACGCTAGGGAGGCGCTATGGCTACACCTTC. Translated: CASTLGRRYGYTF.

This clone appeared many times. The chain employs TRBV7-6 and TRBJ1-5; possible D gene TRBD1, 6 bases. V lost 5 bases and J 4 bases, leaving 15 bases between the germline ends. CDR3 length: 15 residues. CDR1 is SGHVS, CDR2 FNYEAQ, per germline. CDR3 DNA: TGTGCCAGCAGCGCCGAACAGGGACCTAATCAGCCCCAGCATTTT. Its translation is CASSAEQGPNQPQHF.

V is TRBV5-1 and J is TRBJ1-6, with TRBD1 as a possible D gene (5 bases). Deletions cut 4 bases from V and 7 bases from J, with 12 bases between. Germline CDR1 reads SGHRS; CDR2 reads YFSETQ. This CDR3 is built from 14 residues. The CDR3 reads CASSPPEGNSPLHF. CDR3 in DNA: TGCGCCAGCAGCCCACCCGAGGGGAATTCACCCCTCCACTTT.

V usage is TRBV19 and J usage is TRBJ1-5; TRBD1 agrees at 9 bases. Germline CDR1 is LNHDA and CDR2 is SQIVND (reference sequence). The CDR3 has 14 amino acids. With 5 bases clipped from V and 9 bases from J, the junction kept 8 bases outside the gene matches. CDR3: CASSLDRGLRPQHF. The CDR3 nucleotides are TGTGCCAGTAGTCTGGACAGGGGCTTGAGGCCCCAGCATTTT. The whole variable domain, filled in from reference TRBV19 and TRBJ1-5, reads DGGITQSPKYLFRKEGQNVTLSCEQNLNHDAMYWYRQDPGQGLRLIYYSQIVNDFQKGDIAEGYSVSREKKESFPLTVTSAQKNPTAFYLCASSLDRGLRPQHFGDGTRLSIL.

This chain links TRBV9 with TRBJ1-5; 9 bases align to TRBD1. V lost 3 bases to trimming and J lost 3 bases; unmatched junction nucleotides: 1. The CDR3 contains 14 residues. The germline V gene has CDR1 SGDLS and CDR2 YYNGEE. Here the CDR3 reads CASSEQGANQPQHF. DNA for the CDR3: TGTGCCAGCAGCGAACAGGGGGCCAATCAGCCCCAGCATTTT.

This clone came up many times. J is TRBJ2-2 and V is TRBV9, with TRBD1 identical over 9 bases. This CDR3 comprises 14 residues. V gave up 3 bases and J gave up 7 bases; unmatched junction bases: 4. Germline V lookup: CDR1 SGDLS, CDR2 YYNGEE. As DNA, the CDR3 is TGTGCCAGCAGCGCCGGGACAGGGTTCGGGGAGCTGTTTTTT. This gives the protein CASSAGTGFGELFF.

This rearrangement joins TRBV19 to TRBJ1-1, with D perhaps TRBD1 (6 bases). CDR1 is LNHDA and CDR2 is SQIVND in the germline V gene (reference sequence). The germline V and J ends were trimmed by 9 bases and 0 bases, with 11 bases remaining between them. CDR3 length: 13 residues. CDR3 sequence reads: CASGDTVNTEAFF. The CDR3 DNA is TGTGCCAGCGGGGACACCGTGAACACTGAAGCTTTCTTT.

The chain is built from TRBV10-2 and TRBJ2-3; D unresolved. V gave up 4 bases and J gave up 2 bases, with 4 bases separating them. The germline CDR1 and CDR2 sequences are WSHSY and SAAADI. The CDR3 spans 12 residues. The CDR3 DNA is TGCGCCAGCAGTGGCCACACAGATACGCAGTATTTT. This translates into CASSGHTDTQYF.

V gene TRBV5-1 combines with J gene TRBJ2-1; D is unresolved. Germline lookup yields CDR1 SGHRS and CDR2 YFSETQ. V was shortened by 1 base and J by 6 bases, with 8 bases between the two germline ends. The CDR3 is 13 residues long. Here the CDR3 DNA reads TGCGCCAGCAGCTTGAGCAGCCCCAATGAGCAGTTCTTC. Protein sequence: CASSLSSPNEQFF. Full variable domain (outside the CDR3, taken from reference TRBV5-1 and TRBJ2-1): KAGVTQTPRYLIKTRGQQVTLSCSPISGHRSVSWYQQTPGQGLQFLFEYFSETQRNKGNFPGRFSGRQFSNSRSEMNVSTLELGDSALYLCASSLSSPNEQFFGPGTRLTVL.

This chain links TRBV11-2 with TRBJ2-3; D unclear. The CDR3 spans 13 residues. Germline CDR1 is SGHAT and CDR2 is FQNNGV. Trimming stripped 0 bases from V and 9 bases from J, with 10 bases between. CDR3 residues: CASSLEAAGTQYF. In DNA form, the CDR3 reads TGTGCCAGCAGCTTAGAGGCGGCAGGAACGCAGTATTTT.

The chain couples TRBV2 to TRBJ1-2, with TRBD1 as a possible D gene (5 bases). V lost 8 bases, J lost 5 bases, and 18 bases lay in between. The germline CDR1 and CDR2 sequences are SNHLY and FYNNEI. This CDR3 is 14 amino acids long. The CDR3 here is CASLRDFSPYGYTF. The CDR3 nucleotides are TGTGCCAGCCTAAGGGACTTCTCCCCTTATGGCTACACCTTC.

This chain links TRBV30 with TRBJ1-5, with TRBD1 matching 11 bases. V dropped 5 bases and J dropped 10; count of bases not matched to a gene: 10. The CDR3 loop spans 14 amino acids. Germline assignment: CDR1 GTSNPN and CDR2 SVGIG (reference sequence). The CDR3 bases are TGTGCCTGGGAGTTGGGACAGGGGGAAGGACCCCAGCATTTT. Translating gives CAWELGQGEGPQHF.

Comments on this clone: This same CDR3 is encoded by further DNA sequences in the sample. The chain joins TRBV7-3 to TRBJ2-5; D is possibly TRBD1 or TRBD2 (5 bases each). Trimming stripped 2 bases from V and 3 bases from J, with 7 bases between. The CDR3 is 13 residues long. Germline CDR1 is SGHTA and CDR2 is FQGTGA. The chain's CDR3 is CASSLGTKETQYF. The CDR3 DNA follows: TGTGCCAGCAGCTTAGGGACGAAAGAGACCCAGTACTTC.